One and the same sample provided the 18 T cell receptor beta chains below, sequenced in a study of cytomegalovirus exposure and HLA in healthy donors. Produced via immunoSEQ multiplex PCR; TCRdb's table is partial and in-frame only. The sample has 130,000 or so clones, roughly nine tenths seen once; the top ten hold approximately 3.5%. Sequencing was performed on PBMCs. The receptor set was obtained from a man aged 25-45 years in good health and CMV-seronegative.

With respect to this clone: Other DNA sequences in this sample translate to the same CDR3. The chain uses TRBV27 and TRBJ2-3; 7 positions agree with TRBD1. The trim removed 6 bases at V and 1 base at J, leaving 4 bases unmatched. The CDR3 is made up of 14 amino acids. Looked up from germline, CDR1 is MNHEY and CDR2 is SMNVEV (reference sequence). For the CDR3, the DNA is TGTGCCAGCAGCCTCGACAGGGGCACAGATACGCAGTATTTT. This sequence encodes CASSLDRGTDTQYF.

On this clone itself: One end of the junction does not line up with germline, which may come from a read error. V gene TRBV27 combines with J gene TRBJ2-1; 8 bases fit TRBD1. Per the germline V gene, CDR1 is MNHEY and CDR2 is SMNVEV (reference sequence). CDR3 length: 15 amino acids. Written as DNA, the CDR3 is TGTGCCAGCAGTCCAGGACAGGGTAGCTACCATGAGCAGTTCTTC. Translation gives CASSPGQGSYHEQFF.

The gene calls are TRBV4-3 and TRBJ2-3; D perhaps matches TRBD2 (5 bases). This CDR3 contains 16 residues. Per germline, CDR1 LGHNA and CDR2 YSLEER. V gave up 3 bases and J gave up 0 bases, with 13 bases separating them. CDR3 region: CASSHSVAPSTDTQYF. The CDR3 DNA reads TGCGCCAGCAGCCACTCTGTAGCGCCTAGCACAGATACGCAGTATTTT.

This clone was recorded only once. The rearrangement links TRBV6-5 to TRBJ2-5; no definite D call. The CDR3 loop spans 13 amino acids. Germline CDR1 is MNHEY and CDR2 is SVGAGI. The V end lost 5 bases, the J end lost 5 bases, and 12 bases lay between the germline ends. CDR3 DNA: TGTGCCAGCAGTACTGCGTTGGTGGAGACCCAGTACTTC. It encodes CASSTALVETQYF.

V usage is TRBV5-8 and J usage is TRBJ1-2; D gene unclear. Trimming removed 0 bases from V and 4 bases from J, with 7 bases in between. Germline lookup yields CDR1 SGHTS and CDR2 YDEGEE. The CDR3 runs to 13 residues. The CDR3 sequence is CASSLGSGYGYTF. The CDR3 nucleotides read TGTGCCAGCAGCTTGGGGTCAGGCTATGGCTACACCTTC. Full variable domain (missing parts from reference TRBV5-8 and TRBJ1-2): EAGVTQSPTHLIKTRGQQATLRCSPISGHTSVYWYQQALGLGLQFLLWYDEGEERNRGNFPPRFSGRQFPNYSSELNVNALELEDSALYLCASSLGSGYGYTFGSGTRLTVV.

This clone has a single count. The rearrangement joins TRBV2 to TRBJ2-7, with 9 bases lining up with TRBD1. V lost 2 bases and J lost 4; bases outside the gene matches: 6. Germline CDR1 reads SNHLY; CDR2 reads FYNNEI. This CDR3 has 15 amino acids. As DNA, the CDR3 is TGTGCCAGCAGTGAATGGGGACAGGGATTTTACGAGCAGTACTTC. It yields the protein CASSEWGQGFYEQYF.

The CDR3 bases are TGTGCCAGTAGTATCATCGGTTCGGGGAAAGAAGCTTTCTTT. Protein: CASSIIGSGKEAFF. V usage is TRBV19 and J usage is TRBJ1-1; D is undetermined. The CDR3 extends over 14 amino acids. V was clipped by 3 bases and J by 8 bases, with 16 bases between them. In germline, CDR1 is LNHDA, CDR2 SQIVND (reference sequence).

This clone has only one observation. CDR3 nucleotide sequence: TGTGCCAGCAGTCAGGACAGGGGGACTCAGCCCCAGCATTTT. It is translated as CASSQDRGTQPQHF. J is TRBJ1-5 and V is TRBV6-1; TRBD1 matches at 10 bases. This CDR3 spans 14 amino acids. The V segment lost 5 bases and the J segment 6 bases; nucleotides outside the gene matches: 4. Germline loops: CDR1 MNHNS, CDR2 SASEGT.

The chain couples TRBV5-6 to TRBJ1-1, with 8 bases aligning to TRBD1. With V trimmed by 4 bases and J by 5 bases, 10 bases remained unmatched. CDR1 and CDR2 (germline): SGHDT, YYEEEE. The CDR3 is 15 amino acids. Written as DNA, the CDR3 is TGTGCCAGCAGCCGAAAACCGGACAGGGAGACTGAAGCTTTCTTT. Amino acids: CASSRKPDRETEAFF.

The chain employs TRBV6-6 and TRBJ1-2, with D possibly being TRBD1 (5 bases). Germline CDR1 is MNHNY and CDR2 is SVGAGI (reference sequence). V gave up 5 bases and J gave up 0 bases, with 13 bases separating them. The CDR3 sequence is 15 residues long. CDR3 in amino acids: CASSQTVFANYGYTF. The CDR3 coding sequence is TGTGCCAGCAGTCAGACAGTTTTTGCTAACTATGGCTACACCTTC.

The chain links TRBV5-4 to TRBJ1-2; TRBD1 agrees at 8 bases. Germline V gene lookup returns CDR1 SGHNT and CDR2 YYREEE (reference sequence). After removal of 1 base from V and 0 bases from J, the junction contained 14 bases not matched to a gene. This CDR3 is 19 amino acids long. The CDR3 nucleotides read TGTGCCAGCAGCTTGTTTCAGGGGGCGCACCGAGGGGCTAACTATGGCTACACCTTC. Amino acid sequence: CASSLFQGAHRGANYGYTF.

This clone has a single count. The V call is TRBV9, the J call TRBJ2-1, with 11 positions matching TRBD2. Germline values: CDR1 SGDLS, CDR2 YYNGEE. The CDR3 spans 17 residues. J lost 6 bases, V lost 2 bases, and 10 bases had no gene match. CDR3 coding DNA: TGTGCCAGCAGCGTTAGCGGGGGGGCCTTTCTCGCCAATGAGCAGTTCTTC. Amino acid sequence: CASSVSGGAFLANEQFF. Full variable domain (rest looked up from reference TRBV9 and TRBJ2-1): DSGVTQTPKHLITATGQRVTLRCSPRSGDLSVYWYQQSLDQGLQFLIQYYNGEERAKGNILERFSAQQFPDLHSELNLSSLELGDSALYFCASSVSGGAFLANEQFFGPGTRLTVL.

This clone was recorded only once. The chain carries TRBV7-2 and TRBJ2-3, with D hard to call. The V end lost 1 base, the J end lost 6 bases, and 14 bases lay between the germline ends. CDR1 SGHTA and CDR2 FQGNSA come from the germline V gene. The CDR3 has 15 amino acids. CDR3 sequence: CASSLESPGRDTQYF. The DNA of the CDR3 is TGTGCCAGCAGCTTAGAGAGCCCAGGAAGGGATACGCAGTATTTT.

The chain carries TRBV27 and TRBJ2-7, with a weak D call TRBD2 (6 bases). Trimming shortened V by 5 bases and J by 0 bases, and 8 bases separated the two germline ends. CDR1 MNHEY and CDR2 SMNVEV come from the germline V gene (reference sequence). The length of the CDR3 is 13 residues. The CDR3 DNA follows: TGTGCCAGCAGTGCGGGACTCTCCTACGAGCAGTACTTC. This codes for CASSAGLSYEQYF.

The rearrangement links TRBV6-6 to TRBJ2-7; 10 nucleotides match TRBD1. The CDR3 contains 13 residues. J gave up 5 bases and V 6 bases, and 4 bases lay outside the gene matches. Germline CDR1 is MNHNY and CDR2 is SVGAGI (reference sequence). CDR3 DNA sequence: TGTGCCAGCAGCTCGGACAGGGGGAACGAGCAGTACTTC. It specifies CASSSDRGNEQYF.

This chain connects TRBV7-3 to TRBJ2-1, with D possibly matching TRBD1 (5 bases). The CDR3 has 20 amino acids. Trimming shortened V by 2 bases and J by 0 bases, and 23 bases separated the two germline ends. The germline CDR1 and CDR2 sequences are SGHTA and FQGTGA. CDR3 nucleotides: TGTGCCAGCAGCTTACACCCCCCTTATGGGGCCTTAAGCTCCTACAATGAGCAGTTCTTC. Protein sequence: CASSLHPPYGALSSYNEQFF.

This sequence joins TRBV5-5 and TRBJ1-2, with 10 bases aligning to TRBD1. Losses at the gene ends were 3 bases for V and 4 bases for J; bases not matched to a gene: 3. This CDR3 has 14 residues. CDR1 and CDR2 (germline): SGHKS, YYEKEE (reference sequence). CDR3 region: CASSWDRGAYGYTF. In DNA, the CDR3 is TGTGCCAGCAGCTGGGACAGGGGAGCCTATGGCTACACCTTC.

The J gene is TRBJ1-6, the V gene TRBV18; D not resolved. CDR3 length: 14 residues. CDR1 and CDR2 from the germline V gene are KGHSH and LQKENI. V was clipped by 1 base and J by 10 bases, with 11 bases between them. CDR3 sequence: CASSPRDVSSPLHF. The CDR3 nucleotides read TGTGCCAGCTCACCACGAGATGTAAGCTCACCCCTCCACTTT.